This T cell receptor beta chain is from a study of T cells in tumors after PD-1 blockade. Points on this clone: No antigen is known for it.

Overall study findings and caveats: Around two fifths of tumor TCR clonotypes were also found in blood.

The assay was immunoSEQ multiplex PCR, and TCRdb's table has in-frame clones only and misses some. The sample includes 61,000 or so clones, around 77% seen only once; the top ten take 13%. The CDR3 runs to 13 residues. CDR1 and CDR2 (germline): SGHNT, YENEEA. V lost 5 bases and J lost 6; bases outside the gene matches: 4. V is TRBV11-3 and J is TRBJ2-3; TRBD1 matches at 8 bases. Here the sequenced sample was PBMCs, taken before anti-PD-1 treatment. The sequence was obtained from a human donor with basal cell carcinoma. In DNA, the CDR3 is TGTGCCAGCAGCCGACAGGGGAGGGATACGCAGTATTTT. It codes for CASSRQGRDTQYF.